The clone carrying this TCR beta chain occurred a few times. Its antigen is undetermined. This CDR3 is 15 amino acids long. Trimming pared 4 bases from V and 0 bases from J, leaving 11 bases between. TCRdb recomputed calls from the 5' RACE reads with MiXCR, one row per CDR3 protein. The sample yields 150,000 to 200,000 distinct CDR3 sequences, under 15% seen once. This specimen belongs to a study of T-cell memory formation after mild COVID-19. The overall study: TCR clusters largely stayed donor specific.

Findings and limits, study-wide: Those CD4+ clones that contracted were mainly in CM and EM (CD8+ ones in EMRA). Still unconfirmed is whether the second-wave clones peaking on day 37 recognized SARS-CoV-2. Contracting clones, day 15 to 85, had balanced CD4/CD8, and later expanders favored CD4+.

The V and J genes are TRBV12-3 or TRBV12-4 and TRBJ2-3, with a tentative D call TRBD2 (6 bases). The origin of this receptor is a man aged 18 to 35 who had mild COVID-19 (a few samples of this study predate the infection). Cell type and time point are not known. The sequenced sample consisted of PBMCs or a T cell subset sorted from them (not recorded which). The CDR3 coding sequence is TGTGCCAGCAGTTGGCCAGGGACTAGCACAGATACGCAGTATTTT. Translation: CASSWPGTSTDTQYF.